Presented here are 9 T cell receptor beta chains from one specimen sequenced in a study of shared clonotypes between healthy human individuals. Using immunoSEQ multiplex PCR, the repertoire was profiled, and TCRdb retains in-frame clones only, with some absent. The sample holds 800,000 to 1,200,000 clones; approximately 78% are singletons and the top ten take about 0.52%. The source material was memory CD4+ T cells from PBMCs. Specified subset: CD45RA-negative fraction. The receptor set was obtained from a man younger than 30 in good health. Some clones in this sample may be carry-over from other donors' samples.

This clone was observed once. This chain joins TRBV11-2 and TRBJ2-2; D is uncertain. From germline, CDR1 is SGHAT and CDR2 FQNNGV. Trimming left V 6 bases short and J 8 bases short, with 19 bases between. The CDR3 has 15 residues. Here the CDR3 reads CASSLNGPVRGELFF. DNA for the CDR3: TGTGCCAGCAGTTTGAATGGGCCCGTCAGAGGGGAGCTGTTTTTT.

V usage is TRBV10-3 and J usage is TRBJ2-1; D uncertain. The V gene lost 11 bases and the J gene lost 0 bases, with 17 bases spanning the gap. The CDR3 spans 15 residues. Germline CDR1 and CDR2: ENHRY and SYGVKD. This chain's CDR3 is CAVALGTLSYNEQFF. The CDR3 DNA reads as TGTGCCGTTGCCTTGGGAACCCTCTCCTACAATGAGCAGTTCTTC.

This rearrangement joins TRBV2 to TRBJ1-1; unclear D gene. Per germline, CDR1 SNHLY and CDR2 FYNNEI. The CDR3 length is 11 residues. V was cut by 4 bases and J by 2 bases, with 2 bases left in between. The CDR3 nucleotides are TGTGCCAGCAGTGCTAACACTGAAGCTTTCTTT. This gives the protein CASSANTEAFF.

This clone was seen a single time. The J gene is TRBJ2-7, the V gene TRBV6-1, with D tentatively TRBD1 (6 bases). This CDR3 contains 14 residues. Deletions cut 5 bases from V and 2 bases from J, with 13 bases between. The germline CDR1 and CDR2 sequences are MNHNS and SASEGT. CDR3 sequence reads: CASSIQGTTYEQYF. The CDR3 DNA reads as TGTGCCAGCAGTATACAGGGCACCACCTACGAGCAGTACTTC.

The gene calls are TRBV29-1 and TRBJ2-1; 8 bases are shared with TRBD2. From germline, CDR1 is SQVTM and CDR2 ANQGSEA. The CDR3 length is 14 residues. Trimming cost V 4 bases and J 4 bases; bases outside gene matches: 6. The CDR3 DNA follows: TGCAGCGTTGGGTTAGCGGGGTTATACAATGAGCAGTTCTTC. Translation: CSVGLAGLYNEQFF.

This clone has ten or more counts. Other DNA sequences in the same sample also yield this CDR3. The chain uses TRBV11-2 and TRBJ2-7; 8 nucleotides match TRBD2. Losses at the gene ends were 2 bases for V and 4 bases for J; bases not matched to a gene: 16. Germline V gene data show CDR1 as SGHAT and CDR2 as FQNNGV. The CDR3 extends over 18 amino acids. The CDR3 DNA is TGTGCCAGCAGCTTAATCAGGGGCGGGAGGACCGCCCTATACGAGCAGTACTTC. It translates to CASSLIRGGRTALYEQYF.

This clone has only one observation. This chain connects TRBV5-1 to TRBJ1-4; D is ambiguous. This CDR3 region has 16 residues. V lost 0 bases and J 0 bases, leaving 9 bases between the germline ends. CDR1 and CDR2 (germline): SGHRS, YFSETQ. CDR3 in amino acids: CASSLVPDATNEKLFF. CDR3 DNA: TGCGCCAGCAGCTTGGTACCAGATGCAACTAATGAAAAACTGTTTTTT.

This chain connects TRBV5-1 to TRBJ1-2; 7 bases line up with TRBD1. The length of the CDR3 is 14 residues. V trimming: 6 bases; J trimming: 3 bases; junction bases outside the gene matches: 8. Germline V lookup: CDR1 SGHRS, CDR2 YFSETQ. The DNA of the CDR3 is TGCGCCAGCACACCGGGACAGAATTACTATGGCTACACCTTC. This encodes CASTPGQNYYGYTF.

J is TRBJ1-5 and V is TRBV18; no clear D gene. The CDR3 contains 14 residues. CDR1 and CDR2 from the germline V gene are KGHSH and LQKENI. V was cut by 4 bases and J by 9 bases, with 16 bases left in between. The CDR3 region has the DNA TGTGCCAGCTCACTAATTTCTGATTCGTGGCCCCAGCATTTT. It is translated as CASSLISDSWPQHF.